Below, one T cell receptor (beta chain) is given with its context. Its antigen is not known. The sample belongs to a study of cytomegalovirus exposure and HLA in healthy donors. Overall study results and limits: Many donors carried some public TCRs, although rarity characterized most TCR sequences. It was reported that the classifier diagnosed cytomegalovirus status with high specificity and sensitivity in both the original and validation cohorts.

The PCR used 60 Vbeta and 13 Jbeta primers. Study processing details: Later analysis identified approximately 80 million unique TCR beta chains, about 10 million shared. Generated by immunoSEQ multiplex PCR, the TCRdb table keeps only in-frame clones and is missing some. The V and J calls and clone size are taken from that table; D and trimming were inferred from the DNA. The sample has about 110,000 clones; about 80% are singletons. Healthy bone marrow donors formed the donor group. With 0 bases removed from V and 6 bases from J, the gap between germline ends came to 9 bases. The CDR3 has 14 residues. Germline CDR1 is MNHEY and CDR2 is SVGAGI.

This TCR came from a woman in her sixties in good health and CMV-seropositive. The material sequenced was PBMCs. The rearrangement joins TRBV6-5 to TRBJ1-5; the D gene is possibly TRBD1 (5 bases). The CDR3 is CASSYSGGFQPQHF. CDR3 nucleotides: TGTGCCAGCAGTTACTCCGGGGGGTTTCAGCCCCAGCATTTT.